This T cell receptor beta chain was identified during a study of beta chain features in type 1 diabetes. Study details: Sorted cells examined across all samples numbered around 100 million.

Donors underwent one heparinised blood draw, 95 to 150 mL on average. Sorting of CD4+ naive, central memory, regulatory and stem cell-like memory cells was performed via CD45RO/CCR7/CD25/CD127/CD95/CD27. Study results and caveats: Moderate but significant shortening of TCRB CDR3s was recorded in all four CD4+ subsets from Type 1 diabetes patients.

TCRB transcripts that were expressed got sequenced, as all of the isolated RNA had been reverse transcribed. TCRdb keeps only in-frame clones here, not all; method: immunoSEQ multiplex PCR. This table holds under 20,000 clones, about three quarters found once. The germline CDR1 and CDR2 sequences are SQVTM and ANQGSEA. The V gene end was trimmed by 3 bases and the J gene end by 7 bases; junction bases not matched to a gene: 6. CDR3 length: 14 residues. About this clone itself: Its antigen is still unknown.

This clonotype originated in a man aged 25-45 years with type 1 diabetes. The sample taken for sequencing was Tregs from blood. V gene TRBV29-1 combines with J gene TRBJ2-5; 12 bases match TRBD2. CDR3 sequence (DNA): TGCAGCGTTGAGACTAGCGGGGGTTTGGGGACCCAGTACTTC. Protein sequence: CSVETSGGLGTQYF.